Given below is one T cell receptor beta chain in context. Which antigen it targets is not known. No qualities accompany the bases; no much larger clone lies one base away. This record comes from a study of blood T cell repertoires in COVID-19 (dated by TCRdb to between 2020 and 2021). As for the study more broadly: Collaborator samples came from the United States, Italy and Spain and covered acute and convalescent phases of COVID-19. HLA class I and class II types, where available, came from metadata supplied by the sample provider rather than from assay-based typing. The samples were drawn from two sources: the first 160 participants of the ongoing ImmuneRACE study, and about 1,300 subjects contributed by 6 global collaborators. A de-identified subject ID, COVID-19 status, age in years and sex were almost always included in the sample metadata. The material from the prospective study consisted of cDNA or gDNA derived from T cells, B-cell-depleted T cells, or PBMCs. A freely available public database, intended as a resource for researchers studying the immune response to SARS-CoV-2, is where the repertoires were released. The dataset comprised deeply sampled blood TCRbeta repertoires from subjects exposed to, actively infected with, or recovered from COVID-19.

TCRbeta CDR3 regions were amplified from genomic DNA by means of the immunoSEQ Assay, a bias-controlled multiplex PCR. Per the source publication's procedure: The number of nucleated cells in each sample was estimated by amplification of reference gene primers within the assay. To quantify the absolute abundance of each unique TCRbeta CDR3 rearrangement, sequence reads were collapsed and filtered. For each sample, productive Simpson clonality was calculated as the square root of Simpson's diversity index over productive rearrangements. TCRdb retrieved this table from immuneACCESS and kept in-frame rearrangements only. Not all clones are present; in checked studies, unresolved V genes account for under half, and no reason is known for the remainder. V, J and clone size reflect that table, while D and trimming were determined from the DNA. In all, the sample holds 180,000 or so clones, and more than 65% of those were seen once. The leading ten clones occupy about 11% of the sample.

The investigation overall reported the following: Clinical and demographic metadata were provided uncurated, with the amount varying by source and participant.

The trim is 5 bases for V and 6 bases for J, with a gap of 13 bases between the germline ends. CDR1 and CDR2 were assigned from the germline V gene as MDHEN and SYDVKM. The CDR3 starts with the cysteine, ends with the phenylalanine, and has 13 residues. The kept DNA is CDR3 alone, 39 bases in frame from the first base. Participants in the prospective study were aged about 18 to 95 years, lived in about two dozen United States geographic areas, and enrolled through a virtual design. In the prospective study, cohorts were assigned on the basis of participant-reported clinical history obtained from a screening survey and a study questionnaire. For ImmuneRACE Cohort 3, a participant was defined as recovered based on two consecutive negative NP/OP PCR tests, clearance by a healthcare professional, or resolution of symptoms. Each participant in the prospective study had whole blood, serum and a nasopharyngeal or oropharyngeal swab collected by mobile phlebotomists. Participants in the prospective study had the option to provide additional blood draws and questionnaires over a 2-month period. Before DNA extraction, prospective study blood samples were shipped either frozen or at room temperature.

Recombination linked TRBV28 to TRBJ1-1; the D gene identity is not certain. Sequencing used PBMCs or T cells enriched from blood (not recorded which). The TCR comes from a man aged 45-65 years who had recovered from COVID-19. The CDR3 here reads CASSRDSLAEAFF. The nucleotides read TGTGCCAGCAGTCGCGACTCTCTCGCTGAAGCTTTCTTT.